The sequence of this T cell receptor (beta chain) was determined in a study of T-cell memory formation after mild COVID-19 (dated by TCRdb to the early 2020s). With regard to the full study: TCR sequence clusters from the two donors were largely donor specific. T-cell clones expanding and contracting after mild COVID-19 in a couple of donors were tracked by longitudinal TCRalpha and TCRbeta repertoire sequencing. Two young, previously healthy adult volunteers, one female and one male, were included in the cohort.

Results the study describes overall, beyond this receptor: From day 15 to 85, contracting clones showed balanced CD4/CD8 phenotypes, whereas a second wave of clones that expanded from day 15 to 37 leaned towards CD4+. The study included only a couple of mild cases, and larger cohorts that include severe cases with pre-infection samples were judged to be necessary. Contracting CD4+ clones appeared mostly in the CM and EM memory subsets, whereas CD8+ clones were enriched in EMRA. SARS-CoV-2 specificity of the second-wave clones peaking on day 37 was not confirmed. The detection of some responding clones in pre-infection memory suggests that pre-existing cross-reactive memory T cells joined the SARS-CoV-2 response.

Ficoll-Paque density gradient centrifugation was the method used to isolate PBMCs. The CDR3 numbers 15 residues from cysteine through phenylalanine. Only the CDR3 portion is preserved as DNA: 45 bases, with reading frame beginning at the first base. V is trimmed back by 3 bases and J by 7 bases, and the junction contains 7 bases that no gene match accounts for. A single count supports this clonotype. Its recognized antigen is unknown. Base qualities are missing; no much larger clone stands one base away. Instrument used: Illumina NovaSeq 6000. cDNA libraries for TCRalpha and TCRbeta were prepared by 5'RACE using constant-segment primers, with sample barcodes and unique molecular identifiers added. RNA was extracted from every sample with Trizol reagent. Libraries were amplified in two PCR steps, with a second sample barcode and Illumina TruSeq adapters added in the second step. Libraries were sequenced on an Illumina NovaSeq with 2 x 150 bp paired-end reads. The study's processing was this. The reads were demultiplexed and collapsed into UMI-guided consensus sequences using migec v1.2.7. Using mixcr v2.1.11, the UMI consensuses were aligned to TRA and TRB V and J templates and assembled into clonotypes. Clonotypes were classified as expanded or contracted when called significant by both edgeR and NoisET, with noise models trained on biological replicates. edgeR calls used a false discovery rate-adjusted p below 0.01 and a log2 fold-change threshold of 1. As an exploratory analysis of dynamics, max-normalized trajectories of the 1000 most abundant clonotypes were examined by PCA with hierarchical clustering. The CD4 or CD8 phenotype of responding clones was assigned using the separately sequenced CD4+ and CD8+ repertoires. Starting from the raw public reads, TCRdb applied fastp trimming at Q25, assembled clones with MiXCR and retained in-frame beta chains. Each CDR3 protein appears once, grouped with its most common genes and DNA. The authors' filters were not applied to this entry. The sample table lists 550,000 to 600,000 distinct CDR3 sequences, about a fifth of them with a count of one. 7.5% to 9.5% of the sample is taken by the ten largest.

The TCR originated in an adult woman who had mild COVID-19 (a few samples of this study predate the infection). The sample titles of this study are shuffled in the database, so cell type and time point are left out; the donor was told from shared clones. The sample taken for sequencing was PBMCs or a T cell subset sorted from them (not recorded which). The rearranged chain carries TRBV12-3 or TRBV12-4 and TRBJ1-4; 8 bases in the junction line up with TRBD1. DNA sequence: TGTGCCAGCAGTTTTATTCAGGGGGCAGGTGAAAAACTGTTTTTT. This sequence encodes CASSFIQGAGEKLFF.